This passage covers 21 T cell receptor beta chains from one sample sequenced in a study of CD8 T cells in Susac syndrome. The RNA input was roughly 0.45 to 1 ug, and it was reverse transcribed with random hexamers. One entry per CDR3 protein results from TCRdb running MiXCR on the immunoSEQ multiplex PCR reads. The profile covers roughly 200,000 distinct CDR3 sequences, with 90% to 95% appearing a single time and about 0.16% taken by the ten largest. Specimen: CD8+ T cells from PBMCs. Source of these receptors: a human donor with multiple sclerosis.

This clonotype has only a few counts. The CDR3 protein is CASSLVGLQETQYF. The CDR3 nucleotides read TGTGCCAGCAGCTTAGTCGGCCTACAAGAGACCCAGTACTTC. This chain joins TRBV11-2 and TRBJ2-5; D is undetermined. The CDR3 runs 14 residues. The germline V gene encodes CDR1 SGHAT and CDR2 FQNNGV. Trimming removed 1 base at V and 2 bases at J, with 8 bases between.

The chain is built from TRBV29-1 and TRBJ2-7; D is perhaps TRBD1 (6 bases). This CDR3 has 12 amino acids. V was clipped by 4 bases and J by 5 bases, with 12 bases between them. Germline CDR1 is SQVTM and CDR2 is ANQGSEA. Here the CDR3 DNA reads TGCAGCGTTGGAGACAGGACACACGAGCAGTACTTC. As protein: CSVGDRTHEQYF.

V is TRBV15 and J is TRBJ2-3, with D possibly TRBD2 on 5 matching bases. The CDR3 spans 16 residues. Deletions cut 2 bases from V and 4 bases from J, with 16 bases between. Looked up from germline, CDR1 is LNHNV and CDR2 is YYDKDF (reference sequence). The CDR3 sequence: CATSRPPGAGADTQYF. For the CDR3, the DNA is TGTGCCACCAGCAGACCACCGGGCGCGGGCGCAGATACGCAGTATTTT.

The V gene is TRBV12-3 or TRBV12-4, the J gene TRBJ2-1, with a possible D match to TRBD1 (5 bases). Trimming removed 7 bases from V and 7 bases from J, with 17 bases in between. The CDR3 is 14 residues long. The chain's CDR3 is CASTPQRQLNEQFF. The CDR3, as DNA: TGTGCCAGCACACCTCAGAGACAGCTAAATGAGCAGTTCTTC.

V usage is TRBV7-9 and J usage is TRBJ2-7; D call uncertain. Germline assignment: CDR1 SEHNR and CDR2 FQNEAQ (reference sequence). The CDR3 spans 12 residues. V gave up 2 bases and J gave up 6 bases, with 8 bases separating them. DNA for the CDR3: TGTGCCAGCAGCTTAAGAACCCCCGAGCAGTACTTC. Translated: CASSLRTPEQYF.

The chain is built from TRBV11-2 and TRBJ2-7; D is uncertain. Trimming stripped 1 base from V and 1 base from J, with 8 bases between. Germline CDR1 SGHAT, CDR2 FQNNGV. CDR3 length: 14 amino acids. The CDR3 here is CASSLVGPSYEQYF. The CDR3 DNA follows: TGTGCCAGCAGCTTAGTAGGCCCTTCCTACGAGCAGTACTTC. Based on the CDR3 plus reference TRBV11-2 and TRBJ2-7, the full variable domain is EAGVAQSPRYKIIEKRQSVAFWCNPISGHATLYWYQQILGQGPKLLIQFQNNGVVDDSQLPKDRFSAERLKGVDSTLKIQPAKLEDSAVYLCASSLVGPSYEQYFGPGTRLTVT.

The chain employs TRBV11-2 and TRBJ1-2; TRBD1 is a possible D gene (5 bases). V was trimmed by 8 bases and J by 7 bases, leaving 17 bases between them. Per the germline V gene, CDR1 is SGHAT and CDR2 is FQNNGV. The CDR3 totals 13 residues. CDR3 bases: TGTGCCAGCGGTCGCGGGGCAGCTCGTGGCTACACCTTC. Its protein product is CASGRGAARGYTF. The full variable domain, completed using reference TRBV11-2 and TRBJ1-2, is EAGVAQSPRYKIIEKRQSVAFWCNPISGHATLYWYQQILGQGPKLLIQFQNNGVVDDSQLPKDRFSAERLKGVDSTLKIQPAKLEDSAVYLCASGRGAARGYTFGSGTRLTVV.

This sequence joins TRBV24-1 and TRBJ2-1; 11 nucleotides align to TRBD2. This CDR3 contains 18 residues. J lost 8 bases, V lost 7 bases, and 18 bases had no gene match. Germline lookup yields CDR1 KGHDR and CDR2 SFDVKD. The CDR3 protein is CATSLPGASGRKKDEQFF. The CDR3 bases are TGTGCCACCAGCCTTCCAGGGGCTAGCGGGAGGAAAAAAGATGAGCAGTTCTTC.

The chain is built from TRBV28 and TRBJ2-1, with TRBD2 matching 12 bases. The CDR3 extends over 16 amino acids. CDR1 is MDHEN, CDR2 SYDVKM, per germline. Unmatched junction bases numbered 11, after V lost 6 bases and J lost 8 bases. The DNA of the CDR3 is TGTGCCAGCAGCCCCTCTAGCGGGAGGGCCCGCCATGAGCAGTTCTTC. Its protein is CASSPSSGRARHEQFF.

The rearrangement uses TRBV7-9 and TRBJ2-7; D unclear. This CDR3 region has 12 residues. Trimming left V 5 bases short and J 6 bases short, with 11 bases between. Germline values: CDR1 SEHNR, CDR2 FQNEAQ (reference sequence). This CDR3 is CASSPTLGEQYF. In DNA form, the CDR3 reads TGTGCCAGCAGCCCGACGCTGGGCGAGCAGTACTTC.

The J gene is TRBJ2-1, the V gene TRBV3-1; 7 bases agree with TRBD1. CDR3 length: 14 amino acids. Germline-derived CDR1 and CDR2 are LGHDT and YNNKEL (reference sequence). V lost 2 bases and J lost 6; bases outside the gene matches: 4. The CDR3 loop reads CASSQLTGLNEQFF. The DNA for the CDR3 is TGTGCCAGCAGCCAATTGACAGGGCTCAATGAGCAGTTCTTC.

CDR3 sequence reads: CASSLAQASENNEQFF. CDR3 nucleotide sequence: TGTGCCAGCAGCTTAGCGCAGGCTAGCGAGAACAATGAGCAGTTCTTC. The rearrangement uses TRBV7-9 and TRBJ2-1, with D possibly matching TRBD2 (6 bases). Germline V lookup: CDR1 SEHNR, CDR2 FQNEAQ (reference sequence). The CDR3 sequence is 16 residues long. V was clipped by 0 bases and J by 5 bases, with 14 bases between them.

The CDR3 sequence is CASSPRDGRSPGEQFF. For the CDR3, the DNA is TGTGCCAGCAGCCCCCGGGACGGCAGGTCGCCGGGTGAGCAGTTCTTC. The rearrangement joins TRBV7-9 to TRBJ2-1, with D tentatively TRBD1 or TRBD2 (5 bases each). Per germline, CDR1 SEHNR and CDR2 FQNEAQ (reference sequence). Trimming cost V 5 bases and J 9 bases, with 23 bases left between them. This CDR3 is 16 amino acids long.

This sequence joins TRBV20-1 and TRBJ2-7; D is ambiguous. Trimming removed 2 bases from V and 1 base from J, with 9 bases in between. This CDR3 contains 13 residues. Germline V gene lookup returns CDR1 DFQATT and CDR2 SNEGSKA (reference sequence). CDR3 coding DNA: TGCAGTGCTAGATTGGGCGGATCCTACGAGCAGTACTTC. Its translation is CSARLGGSYEQYF.

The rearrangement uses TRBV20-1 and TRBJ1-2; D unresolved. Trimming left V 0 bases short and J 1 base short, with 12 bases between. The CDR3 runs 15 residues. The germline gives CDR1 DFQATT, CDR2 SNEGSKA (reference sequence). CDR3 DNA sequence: TGCAGTGCTAGAGATCGAGGGTTACTTAACTATGGCTACACCTTC. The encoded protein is CSARDRGLLNYGYTF.

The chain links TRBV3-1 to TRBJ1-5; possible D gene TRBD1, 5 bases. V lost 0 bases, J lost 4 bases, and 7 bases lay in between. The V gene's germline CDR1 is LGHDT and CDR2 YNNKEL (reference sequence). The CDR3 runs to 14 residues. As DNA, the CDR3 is TGTGCCAGCAGCCAAGAGACAGTGAATCAGCCCCAGCATTTT. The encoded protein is CASSQETVNQPQHF.

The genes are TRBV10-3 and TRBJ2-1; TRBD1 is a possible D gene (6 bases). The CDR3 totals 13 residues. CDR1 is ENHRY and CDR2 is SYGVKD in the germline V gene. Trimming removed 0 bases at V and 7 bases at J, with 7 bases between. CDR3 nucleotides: TGTGCCATCAGTGAGTCGAGGGGGAATGAGCAGTTCTTC. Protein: CAISESRGNEQFF.

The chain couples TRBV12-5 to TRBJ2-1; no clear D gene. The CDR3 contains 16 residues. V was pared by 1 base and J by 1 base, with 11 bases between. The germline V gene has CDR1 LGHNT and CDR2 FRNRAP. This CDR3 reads CASGLGPGLSYNEQFF. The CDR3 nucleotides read TGTGCTAGTGGTTTGGGCCCCGGGTTATCCTACAATGAGCAGTTCTTC.

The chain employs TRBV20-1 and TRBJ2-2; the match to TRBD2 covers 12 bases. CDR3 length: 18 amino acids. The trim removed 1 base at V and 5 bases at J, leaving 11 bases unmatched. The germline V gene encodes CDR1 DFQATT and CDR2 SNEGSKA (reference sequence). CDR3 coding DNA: TGCAGTGCTAGAGGATCGACTAGCGGGAGCCCCGGGACCGGGGAGCTGTTTTTT. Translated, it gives CSARGSTSGSPGTGELFF.

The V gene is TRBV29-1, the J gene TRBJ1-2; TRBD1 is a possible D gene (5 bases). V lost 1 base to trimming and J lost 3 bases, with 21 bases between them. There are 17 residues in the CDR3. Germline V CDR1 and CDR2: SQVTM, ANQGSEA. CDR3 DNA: TGCAGCGTTGAAGGGGTCATTCTGGGGCCCATTGACTATGGCTACACCTTC. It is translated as CSVEGVILGPIDYGYTF.

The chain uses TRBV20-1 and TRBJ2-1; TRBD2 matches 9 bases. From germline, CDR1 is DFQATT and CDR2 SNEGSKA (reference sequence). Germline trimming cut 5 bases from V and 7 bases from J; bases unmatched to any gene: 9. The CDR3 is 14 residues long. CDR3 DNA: TGCAGTGCTCTCGCGGGGGGGCCTATGAATGAGCAGTTCTTC. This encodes CSALAGGPMNEQFF.